This T cell receptor beta chain stems from a study of T-cell memory formation after mild COVID-19. TCRdb itself ran the 5' RACE reads through MiXCR, one entry per CDR3 protein. The data show approximately 250,000 distinct CDR3 sequences, approximately 15% seen once. This clonotype appeared a few times. Sequence at one end of the junction differs from germline and may be a read error. The clonotype was recovered from a man between 18 and 29 years old who had mild COVID-19 (a few samples of this study predate the infection). Cell type and time point are not known. What was sequenced was PBMCs or a T cell subset sorted from them (not recorded which).

The CDR3 spells CASSNGQTVTF. CDR3 nucleotides: TGTGCTAGCAGCAACGGACAGACCGTCACCTTC. This rearrangement joins TRBV7-7 to TRBJ1-2; D perhaps matches TRBD1 (6 bases). The CDR3 has 11 residues. CDR1 and CDR2 (germline): SSHAT, FNYEAQ (reference sequence).